The TCR beta chain described here comes from a study of CD8+ T cells in alopecia areata. Extracted RNA was reverse transcribed into cDNA, the sequencing template. Profiling relied on immunoSEQ multiplex PCR, and the TCRdb table lists in-frame clones only, not all of them. The repertoire holds over 150,000 clones, with approximately 62% as singletons. Individuals with alopecia areata gave both lesional scalp punch biopsies and peripheral blood for collection. The CDR3 loop spans 13 amino acids. CDR1 is SGHDN and CDR2 is FVKESK in the germline V gene. V was cut by 1 base and J by 4 bases, with 5 bases left in between. A note on this clone: Its antigen is as yet unknown.

Study results and limitations: Lesional scalp, especially alopecia totalis/universalis, showed higher clonality than normal scalp. Besides other cells, scalp samples also yield sequences of resident alphabeta T cells from normal skin.

This clonotype was obtained from a human donor with alopecia areata. Sequencing was performed on CD4+ T cells sorted from blood, taken at week 0. The chain is built from TRBV14 and TRBJ1-3, with no clear D. In DNA, the CDR3 is TGTGCCAGCAGCCAAGTTTTGGGAAACACCATATATTTT. Protein sequence: CASSQVLGNTIYF.